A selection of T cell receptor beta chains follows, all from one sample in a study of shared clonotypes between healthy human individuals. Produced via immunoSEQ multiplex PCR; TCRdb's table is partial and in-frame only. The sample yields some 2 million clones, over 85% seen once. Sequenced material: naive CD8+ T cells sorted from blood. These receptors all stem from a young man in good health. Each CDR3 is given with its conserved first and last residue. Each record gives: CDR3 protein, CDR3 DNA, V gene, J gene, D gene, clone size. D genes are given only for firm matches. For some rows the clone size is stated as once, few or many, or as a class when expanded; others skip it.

CDR3: CASSQDSGTGGGRGTEAFF
DNA: TGCGCCAGCAGCCAAGATTCCGGGACAGGGGGCGGGCGAGGCACTGAAGCTTTCTTT
V: TRBV4-3
J: TRBJ1-1
D: TRBD1
size: -

CDR3: CASRDRDSYEQYF
DNA: TGTGCCAGCCGTGACAGGGACTCCTACGAGCAGTACTTC
V: TRBV18
J: TRBJ2-7
D: TRBD1
size: -

CDR3: CASSQDVGREQIAKNIQYF
DNA: TGCGCCAGCAGCCAAGATGTCGGGCGGGAGCAGATAGCCAAAAACATTCAGTACTTC
V: TRBV4-3
J: TRBJ2-4
D: TRBD2
size: -

CDR3: CASSLWGRTGGFGTDTQYF
DNA: TGTGCCAGCAGTTTATGGGGTCGGACAGGGGGCTTCGGCACAGATACGCAGTATTTT
V: TRBV28
J: TRBJ2-3
D: TRBD1
size: -

CDR3: CASSFVGLVGETQYF
DNA: TGTGCCAGCAGTTTTGTGGGACTCGTCGGAGAGACCCAGTACTTC
V: TRBV27
J: TRBJ2-5
D: -
size: -

CDR3: CASRGTGYTEQFF
DNA: TGTGCCAGCCGCGGGACCGGATATACTGAGCAGTTCTTC
V: TRBV9
J: TRBJ2-1
D: -
size: -

CDR3: CASRAGWGPVREQYF
DNA: TGTGCCAGCAGGGCTGGGTGGGGTCCCGTTCGGGAGCAGTACTTC
V: TRBV5-6
J: TRBJ2-7
D: -
size: -

CDR3: CASSHAAEGTNEKLFF
DNA: TGCGCCAGCAGCCACGCGGCGGAGGGGACTAATGAAAAACTGTTTTTT
V: TRBV4-3
J: TRBJ1-4
D: -
size: -

CDR3: CASSLHQGGGYNSPLHF
DNA: TGTGCCAGCAGCTTACATCAAGGGGGCGGTTATAATTCACCCCTCCACTTT
V: TRBV13
J: TRBJ1-6
D: TRBD1
size: -

CDR3: CASSVGGTPSYEQYF
DNA: TGTGCCAGCAGCGTAGGGGGGACACCCTCCTACGAGCAGTACTTC
V: TRBV9
J: TRBJ2-7
D: -
size: -

CDR3: CAIQGVGNYGYTF
DNA: TGTGCCATACAGGGGGTAGGAAACTATGGCTACACCTTC
V: TRBV30
J: TRBJ1-2
D: TRBD1
size: -

CDR3: CASTLDSDYNSPLHF
DNA: TGTGCCAGCACCCTAGACTCCGACTATAATTCACCCCTCCACTTT
V: TRBV6-1
J: TRBJ1-6
D: -
size: -

CDR3: CASSPGTEDYGYTF
DNA: TGTGCCAGCAGCCCGGGGACAGAGGACTATGGCTACACCTTC
V: TRBV7-9
J: TRBJ1-2
D: TRBD1
size: -

CDR3: CSAGKHDEQYF
DNA: TGCAGCGCCGGGAAGCACGACGAGCAGTACTTC
V: TRBV29-1
J: TRBJ2-7
D: -
size: -

CDR3: CASSVAGRDTEAFF
DNA: TGTGCCAGCAGCGTAGCGGGGAGGGACACTGAAGCTTTCTTT
V: TRBV9
J: TRBJ1-1
D: -
size: -

CDR3: CASSPDLLSRDTF
DNA: TGTGCCAGCAGCCCTGATCTACTGAGCCGCGACACCTTC
V: TRBV11-2
J: TRBJ1-2
D: -
size: once

CDR3: CASSHRTVDEQFF
DNA: TGCGCCAGCAGCCACAGGACAGTAGATGAGCAGTTCTTC
V: TRBV4-1
J: TRBJ2-1
D: -
size: -

CDR3: CASSSGTSGYEQYF
DNA: TGCGCCAGCAGCTCCGGGACTAGCGGGTACGAGCAGTACTTC
V: TRBV5-1
J: TRBJ2-7
D: TRBD2
size: -

CDR3: CATSGLAVQGAGELFF
DNA: TGTGCCACCTCGGGACTAGCGGTACAGGGGGCCGGGGAGCTGTTTTTT
V: TRBV7-6
J: TRBJ2-2
D: TRBD2
size: once

CDR3: CASSPGGWTGGKETQYF
DNA: TGCGCCAGCAGCCCTGGTGGATGGACAGGGGGGAAAGAGACCCAGTACTTC
V: TRBV4-1
J: TRBJ2-5
D: TRBD1
size: -

CDR3: CASIRGGSSTDTQYF
DNA: TGTGCCAGCATCAGAGGGGGGTCTAGCACAGATACGCAGTATTTT
V: TRBV2
J: TRBJ2-3
D: -
size: -

CDR3: CASSLGDVPKAFF
DNA: TGTGCCAGCAGCTTGGGTGACGTACCAAAAGCTTTCTTT
V: TRBV5-6
J: TRBJ1-1
D: -
size: -

CDR3: CASSVGGQPSLEQYF
DNA: TGTGCCAGCAGCGTAGGGGGACAGCCTTCCCTTGAGCAGTACTTC
V: TRBV9
J: TRBJ2-7
D: TRBD1
size: -

CDR3: CASSYLQGEYQETQYF
DNA: TGTGCCAGCAGTTACTTGCAGGGAGAATACCAAGAGACCCAGTACTTC
V: TRBV6-5
J: TRBJ2-5
D: -
size: -

CDR3: CARGSRGVGETQYF
DNA: TGTGCCAGGGGGAGCAGGGGAGTTGGTGAGACCCAGTACTTC
V: TRBV6-7
J: TRBJ2-5
D: -
size: -

CDR3: CASSVDIYTPSETQYF
DNA: TGTGCCAGCAGCGTAGACATCTATACCCCATCGGAGACCCAGTACTTC
V: TRBV9
J: TRBJ2-5
D: -
size: once

CDR3: CASSPAGNTEAFF
DNA: TGTGCCAGCAGCCCCGCTGGAAACACTGAAGCTTTCTTT
V: TRBV5-4
J: TRBJ1-1
D: -
size: -

CDR3: CASSLLGSGELFF
DNA: TGTGCCAGCAGCTTACTAGGGAGCGGGGAGCTGTTTTTT
V: TRBV7-8
J: TRBJ2-2
D: -
size: once

CDR3: CASSTSGSLYEQYF
DNA: TGTGCCAGCAGTACTAGCGGGTCGCTCTACGAGCAGTACTTC
V: TRBV28
J: TRBJ2-7
D: TRBD2
size: -

CDR3: CASSLSGVSPLHF
DNA: TGTGCCAGCAGTTTATCGGGTGTCTCACCCCTCCACTTT
V: TRBV27
J: TRBJ1-6
D: -
size: -

CDR3: CASSFGTGEGNQPQHF
DNA: TGTGCCAGCAGCTTCGGGACAGGGGAGGGCAATCAGCCCCAGCATTTT
V: TRBV7-8
J: TRBJ1-5
D: TRBD1
size: -

CDR3: CASSKERHNTGELFF
DNA: TGTGCCAGCAGCAAAGAGCGACACAACACCGGGGAGCTGTTTTTT
V: TRBV21-1
J: TRBJ2-2
D: -
size: once

CDR3: CASSSEEGISYNEQFF
DNA: TGTGCCAGCAGCTCTGAAGAAGGGATATCGTACAATGAGCAGTTCTTC
V: TRBV11-2
J: TRBJ2-1
D: -
size: -

CDR3: CASSLSGTDTQYF
DNA: TGTGCCAGCAGTTTATCTGGCACAGATACGCAGTATTTT
V: TRBV27
J: TRBJ2-3
D: -
size: -

CDR3: CASSFRREGREQYF
DNA: TGTGCCAGCAGCTTCCGGCGGGAGGGAAGGGAGCAGTACTTC
V: TRBV13
J: TRBJ2-7
D: TRBD2
size: -

CDR3: CASSPGWGTGELFF
DNA: TGCGCCAGCAGTCCCGGTTGGGGAACCGGGGAGCTGTTTTTT
V: TRBV10-1
J: TRBJ2-2
D: -
size: -

CDR3: CASSVGNQPQHF
DNA: TGTGCCAGCAGCGTGGGGAATCAGCCCCAGCATTTT
V: TRBV7-9
J: TRBJ1-5
D: -
size: -

CDR3: CASSLAGHQQFF
DNA: TGTGCCAGCAGCTTAGCTGGACATCAGCAGTTCTTC
V: TRBV7-9
J: TRBJ2-1
D: -
size: -

CDR3: CASSPGLAGPSYEQYF
DNA: TGTGCCAGCAGCCCCGGACTAGCGGGACCCTCCTACGAGCAGTACTTC
V: TRBV5-4
J: TRBJ2-7
D: TRBD2
size: -

CDR3: CASSVVASGHYEQYF
DNA: TGTGCCAGCAGCGTAGTGGCTAGCGGCCACTACGAGCAGTACTTC
V: TRBV9
J: TRBJ2-7
D: TRBD2
size: -

CDR3: CASSQSSAGTSYEQYF
DNA: TGCGCCAGCAGCCAAAGTTCTGCGGGGACCTCCTACGAGCAGTACTTC
V: TRBV4-3
J: TRBJ2-7
D: -
size: -

CDR3: CASSVDSYEQYF
DNA: TGTGCCAGCAGTGTGGACAGCTACGAGCAGTACTTC
V: TRBV25-1
J: TRBJ2-7
D: -
size: once

CDR3: CASSEDGVYGYTF
DNA: TGTGCCAGCAGTGAAGACGGGGTCTATGGCTACACCTTC
V: TRBV6-1
J: TRBJ1-2
D: -
size: -

CDR3: CASSERYTAPRAFANTGELFF
DNA: TGTGCCAGCAGTGAAAGGTATACAGCCCCTAGGGCCTTCGCGAACACCGGGGAGCTGTTTTTT
V: TRBV6-1
J: TRBJ2-2
D: -
size: -

CDR3: CASTSVSTEAFF
DNA: TGTGCCAGCACCTCGGTTAGCACTGAAGCTTTCTTT
V: TRBV14
J: TRBJ1-1
D: -
size: -

CDR3: CASSHPGTGRDEQFF
DNA: TGTGCCAGCAGTCACCCCGGGACAGGCCGTGATGAGCAGTTCTTC
V: TRBV2
J: TRBJ2-1
D: TRBD1
size: -

CDR3: CASSLAPSGGRWIDTQYF
DNA: TGTGCCAGCAGCTTAGCCCCCTCGGGCGGGAGGTGGATTGATACGCAGTATTTT
V: TRBV7-2
J: TRBJ2-3
D: TRBD2
size: -

CDR3: CASSDGWTQYF
DNA: TGTGCCAGCAGCGACGGGTGGACCCAGTACTTC
V: TRBV27
J: TRBJ2-5
D: -
size: -

CDR3: CANMRGDDSNQPQHF
DNA: TGTGCCAACATGAGGGGGGATGATAGCAATCAGCCCCAGCATTTT
V: TRBV9
J: TRBJ1-5
D: -
size: few